This T cell receptor beta chain was captured in a study of CD8 T cells in Susac syndrome. 0.5 to 1 ug RNA was reverse transcribed with random hexamers. Each CDR3 protein gets one entry after TCRdb re-called the immunoSEQ multiplex PCR reads with MiXCR. This table has more than 95,000 distinct CDR3 sequences, just under 95% appearing once. The sequencing sample was made of CD8+ T cells from PBMCs. The receptor's source is a human donor with Susac syndrome.

In DNA, the CDR3 is TGTGCCAGCAGTGCGACAGGGGGCACCGAAGCTTTCTTT. Its protein is CASSATGGTEAFF. This chain connects TRBV27 to TRBJ1-1; 10 nucleotides agree with TRBD1. The J segment lost 8 bases and the V segment lost 5 bases, leaving 5 bases of the junction unmatched. Germline V lookup: CDR1 MNHEY, CDR2 SMNVEV (reference sequence). There are 13 residues in the CDR3.